These 14 T cell receptor beta chains were all obtained from the same sample, sequenced in a study of type 1 regulatory T cells. Antigens for these TCRs are unknown. A single record per CDR3 protein comes from TCRdb applying MiXCR to the reads. The data show around 69,000 distinct CDR3 sequences, 63% seen once. Sequenced: cultured T cells, either the whole culture or a sorted T cell fraction (not recorded which). Noted subset: Tr1-enriched cell product generated in vitro against host alloantigens. These receptors were collected from a human donor in good health.

This clonotype came up once. This rearrangement joins TRBV18 to TRBJ2-5; D ambiguous. This CDR3 is 13 amino acids long. Trimming pared 6 bases from V and 2 bases from J, leaving 10 bases between. Germline V gene sequence: CDR1 KGHSH, CDR2 LQKENI. CDR3 sequence reads: CASSWTRQETQYF. The CDR3, as DNA: TGTGCCAGCTCCTGGACGAGACAAGAGACCCAGTACTTC.

The chain couples TRBV3-1 to TRBJ1-3, with D unresolved. The V gene lost 1 base and the J gene lost 2 bases, with 3 bases spanning the gap. The CDR3 runs 13 residues. Germline-derived CDR1 and CDR2 are LGHDT and YNNKEL (reference sequence). The CDR3 DNA reads as TGTGCCAGCAGCCAAGTTGCTGGAAACACCATATATTTT. Translating it yields CASSQVAGNTIYF.

The chain combines TRBV10-3 with TRBJ1-2, with 9 positions matching TRBD1. Trimming cost V 3 bases and J 2 bases; bases outside gene matches: 4. Per germline, CDR1 ENHRY and CDR2 SYGVKD. The CDR3 spans 15 residues. The CDR3 DNA reads as TGTGCCATCAGTGACGCCGGGACAGGGAACTATGGCTACACCTTC. Translation: CAISDAGTGNYGYTF.

This chain uses TRBV2 with TRBJ2-5; D not certain. The germline V gene has CDR1 SNHLY and CDR2 FYNNEI. The CDR3 runs to 11 residues. V was shortened by 7 bases and J by 1 base, with 4 bases between the two germline ends. The CDR3 protein is CASKPQETQYF. In nucleotides, the CDR3 is TGTGCCAGCAAGCCCCAAGAGACCCAGTACTTC. The whole variable domain, filled in from reference TRBV2 and TRBJ2-5, reads EPEVTQTPSHQVTQMGQEVILRCVPISNHLYFYWYRQILGQKVEFLVSFYNNEISEKSEIFDDQFSVERPDGSNFTLKIRSTKLEDSAMYFCASKPQETQYFGPGTRLLVL.

The chain carries TRBV20-1 and TRBJ2-7; unclear D gene. Germline assignment: CDR1 DFQATT and CDR2 SNEGSKA (reference sequence). V lost 5 bases, J lost 3 bases, and 11 bases lay in between. The length of the CDR3 is 12 residues. As DNA, the CDR3 is TGCAGTGCTGCCACCAATGGCTACGAGCAGTACTTC. It specifies CSAATNGYEQYF.

V is TRBV7-2 and J is TRBJ2-7, with 8 bases that match TRBD2. The CDR3 has 15 amino acids. J was trimmed by 4 bases and V by 3 bases; bases with no gene match: 8. Germline CDR1 SGHTA, CDR2 FQGNSA. The CDR3 sequence is CASSFLPGLVYEQYF. The CDR3 nucleotides are TGTGCCAGCAGCTTCCTACCGGGACTAGTATACGAGCAGTACTTC.

This chain links TRBV7-9 with TRBJ2-3, with D hard to call. V was clipped by 5 bases and J by 3 bases, with 12 bases between them. The CDR3 is 14 amino acids. Germline V lookup: CDR1 SEHNR, CDR2 FQNEAQ (reference sequence). The CDR3 DNA follows: TGTGCCAGCAGCCCCACCGATTCGACAGATACGCAGTATTTT. The encoded protein is CASSPTDSTDTQYF. Supplemented by reference TRBV7-9 and TRBJ2-3, the full variable domain reads DTGVSQNPRHKITKRGQNVTFRCDPISEHNRLYWYRQTLGQGPEFLTYFQNEAQLEKSRLLSDRFSAERPKGSFSTLEIQRTEQGDSAMYLCASSPTDSTDTQYFGPGTRLTVL.

The chain recombines TRBV30 with TRBJ2-3; TRBD2 might be the D (6 bases). Germline loops: CDR1 GTSNPN, CDR2 SVGIG (reference sequence). V lost 0 bases, J lost 4 bases, and 17 bases lay in between. The length of the CDR3 is 16 residues. Here the CDR3 DNA reads TGTGCCTGGAGTGTTCGTGGAGGGTCCGCGGCAGATACGCAGTATTTT. Translated: CAWSVRGGSAADTQYF.

This clonotype was observed a few times. This chain links TRBV19 with TRBJ1-2, with 7 positions matching TRBD1. Germline values: CDR1 LNHDA, CDR2 SQIVND (reference sequence). The CDR3 is 16 residues long. The V gene end was trimmed by 5 bases and the J gene end by 7 bases; junction bases not matched to a gene: 16. This CDR3 reads CASSSSQGVITGGYTF. The CDR3, as DNA: TGTGCCAGTAGTTCGTCGCAGGGGGTGATAACGGGTGGCTACACCTTC.

The chain combines TRBV5-1 with TRBJ2-7; 9 bases line up with TRBD1. J was trimmed by 6 bases and V by 6 bases; bases with no gene match: 7. Germline CDR1 SGHRS, CDR2 YFSETQ. This CDR3 contains 13 residues. Here the CDR3 DNA reads TGCGCCAGCATGGGACAGGGACTGATCGAGCAGTACTTC. Translation gives CASMGQGLIEQYF.

This clonotype was picked up a small number of times. This chain links TRBV5-1 with TRBJ2-7; 8 nucleotides agree with TRBD2. This CDR3 is built from 15 residues. The V gene end was trimmed by 1 base and the J gene end by 4 bases; junction bases not matched to a gene: 7. Germline V gene data show CDR1 as SGHRS and CDR2 as YFSETQ. The CDR3 spells CASSLSTSGEYEQYF. CDR3 DNA sequence: TGCGCCAGCAGCTTGAGTACTAGCGGAGAGTACGAGCAGTACTTC.

The rearrangement links TRBV21-1 to TRBJ2-4. TRBV21-1 is reported as a pseudogene. This CDR3 is built from 16 residues. This chain's CDR3 is CASSKIGGLTKNIQYF. CDR3 nucleotides: TGTGCCAGCAGCAAAATCGGGGGGCTAACCAAAAACATTCAGTACTTC.

The CDR3 reads CATSRDFPSQGGSEKLFF. DNA of the CDR3: TGTGCCACCAGCAGAGATTTCCCCTCGCAGGGCGGGAGTGAAAAACTGTTTTTT. V and J are TRBV15 and TRBJ1-4; weak D call: TRBD1 (5 bases). This CDR3 region has 18 residues. Germline V CDR1 and CDR2: LNHNV, YYDKDF (reference sequence). Trimming removed 0 bases at V and 7 bases at J, with 21 bases between.

The chain uses TRBV5-1 and TRBJ2-3; 11 bases are shared with TRBD2. The CDR3 sequence is 15 residues long. CDR1 SGHRS and CDR2 YFSETQ come from the germline V gene. J gave up 4 bases and V 3 bases, and 4 bases lay outside the gene matches. The DNA of the CDR3 is TGCGCCAGCAGCTCTAGCGGGAGGTTTTCAGATACGCAGTATTTT. Its translation: CASSSSGRFSDTQYF.